These T cell receptor beta chains were read from a single sample in a study of T cell clonotyping in hematopoietic cell transplantation. Repertoires were generated with immunoSEQ multiplex PCR, while TCRdb's copy carries only in-frame clones and drops some. Of over 5,000 clones listed, 85% were seen once; the top ten hold 4%. The sample here was peripheral blood mononuclear cells, taken before stem cell transplant. The receptors were gathered from a man aged 55 to 70 with acute myeloid leukemia. Some clones in this sample may be carry-over from other donors' samples. The conserved cysteine and the conserved F or W are not part of the CDR3 here. Clone size is stated in some rows and not others, as once, few, many or a class when expanded.

j_call clone_size v_call cdr3_aa
TRBJ2-7 few TRBV19 ASSIRRGQEQY
TRBJ2-2 NA TRBV25-1 ASSDPSSGTMTTGELF
TRBJ2-2 few TRBV7-2 ASSPLAAGELF
TRBJ1-5 NA TRBV5-1 ASSYGRNQPQH
TRBJ1-2 NA TRBV29-1 SVEPRTGGDYGYT
TRBJ2-7 NA TRBV27 ASSLSYEYEQY
TRBJ2-2 NA TRBV5-1 ASSLDTAGELF
TRBJ1-5 NA TRBV19 ASSRGGQVRQPQH
TRBJ2-3 NA TRBV5-1 ASSLVGPDTQY
TRBJ1-1 NA TRBV27 ASSSQANTEAF
TRBJ1-2 few TRBV6-4 ASRSTGYGYT
TRBJ2-7 NA TRBV29-1 SVYDRGRNEQY
TRBJ1-4 once TRBV7-9 ASSLDPPTNEKLF
TRBJ1-6 NA TRBV27 ASSFGGTVYNSPLH
TRBJ1-1 few TRBV6-5 ASREMNTEAF
TRBJ2-7 NA TRBV7-6 ASSLGIQGPYEQY
TRBJ1-2 NA TRBV27 ASSLEARDPYGYT
TRBJ2-1 NA TRBV7-9 ASSLGSGTFYNEQF
TRBJ2-7 few TRBV4-3 ASSQDRATSGYEQY
TRBJ1-1 NA TRBV27 ASSLSNTGDTEAF
TRBJ2-3 NA TRBV9 ASSAIGTPSTDTQY
TRBJ1-5 few TRBV28 ASSFPEDSNQPQH
TRBJ2-7 NA TRBV7-4 ASSHVGQPIYEQY
TRBJ2-1 NA TRBV10-3 AISEPGLAGGPEQF
TRBJ1-6 NA TRBV18 ASSPAGGNSPLH
TRBJ1-1 few TRBV5-1 ASSVGSANTEAF
TRBJ2-5 NA TRBV7-2 ASSLALSEETQY
TRBJ1-4 NA TRBV27 ASSRDRDNEKLF
TRBJ2-7 NA TRBV7-6 ASSLGQIYEQY
TRBJ2-1 few TRBV30 AWNTGRLRNNEQF
TRBJ2-1 NA TRBV19 ASSFGRSSYNEQF
TRBJ2-5 NA TRBV6-5 ASRDRGRGTQY
TRBJ1-5 NA TRBV2 ASSDRTANQPQH
TRBJ2-3 once TRBV10-3 AIGDRGGRTDTQY
TRBJ2-5 NA TRBV7-2 ASSLFSGGEETQY
TRBJ2-7 few TRBV27 ASSSVGYEQY
TRBJ2-7 NA TRBV5-1 ASSLEAGGSHEQY
TRBJ2-7 NA TRBV5-1 ASSLKTGLV
TRBJ1-1 NA TRBV7-3 ASSPTGKTEAF
TRBJ1-6 NA TRBV4-1 ASREQGRSSPLH
TRBJ2-7 few TRBV7-9 ASSSDRESYEQY
TRBJ2-5 NA TRBV10-2 ASSERLAVFGETQY
TRBJ1-5 NA TRBV19 ASSRDRGRNQPQH
TRBJ2-5 NA TRBV5-4 ASSSYDAGGPPKTQY
TRBJ2-5 NA TRBV7-9 ASSLGTGQETQY
TRBJ2-7 few TRBV7-9 ASSNDSLVQY
TRBJ1-5 NA TRBV14 ASSRGQGTNQPQH
TRBJ1-5 NA TRBV7-8 ASSFYRGRNQPQH
TRBJ2-6 NA TRBV4-2 ASSQGSEGPGANVLT
TRBJ1-5 NA TRBV13 ASSLTGNQPQH
TRBJ2-6 NA TRBV9 ASSVPGAGANVLT
TRBJ2-3 NA TRBV9 ASSVTLAETDTQY
TRBJ1-3 NA TRBV14 ASSQGMGRRNTIY
TRBJ2-1 NA TRBV6-6 ATHTTSGGTYNEQF
TRBJ1-3 NA TRBV9 ASSLGQGSGNTIY
TRBJ1-5 few TRBV16 ASSQLGRNQPQH
TRBJ2-1 NA TRBV7-2 ASSTTGGEQF